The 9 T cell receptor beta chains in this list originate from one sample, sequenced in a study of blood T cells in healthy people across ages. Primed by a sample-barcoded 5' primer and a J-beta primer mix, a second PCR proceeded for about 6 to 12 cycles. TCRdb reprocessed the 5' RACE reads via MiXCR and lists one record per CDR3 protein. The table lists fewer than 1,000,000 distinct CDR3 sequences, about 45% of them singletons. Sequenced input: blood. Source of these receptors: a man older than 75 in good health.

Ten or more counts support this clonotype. CDR3: CSVAGTGTSSYNEQFF. As DNA, the CDR3 is TGCAGCGTTGCCGGAACCGGGACGAGCTCCTACAATGAGCAGTTCTTC. The chain couples TRBV29-1 to TRBJ2-1; perhaps D is TRBD1 or TRBD2 (5 bases each). V lost 4 bases to trimming and J lost 0 bases, with 16 bases between them. This CDR3 has 16 residues. Germline V gene data show CDR1 as SQVTM and CDR2 as ANQGSEA.

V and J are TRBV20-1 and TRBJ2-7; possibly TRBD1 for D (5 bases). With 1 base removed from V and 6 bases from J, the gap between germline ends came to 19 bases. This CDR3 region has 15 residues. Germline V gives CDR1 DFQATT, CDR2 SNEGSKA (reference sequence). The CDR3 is CSARVRVASGAEQYF. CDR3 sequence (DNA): TGCAGTGCTAGAGTCCGGGTGGCTTCTGGGGCCGAGCAGTACTTC.

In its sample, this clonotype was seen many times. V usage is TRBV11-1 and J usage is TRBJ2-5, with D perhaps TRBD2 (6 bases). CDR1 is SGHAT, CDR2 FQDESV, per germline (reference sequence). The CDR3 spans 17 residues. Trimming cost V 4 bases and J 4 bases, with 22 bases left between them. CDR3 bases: TGTGCCAGCAGCTCAGGCATTAGCGGACTGACGGGAGAGACCCAGTACTTC. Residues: CASSSGISGLTGETQYF. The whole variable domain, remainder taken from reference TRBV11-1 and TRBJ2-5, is EAEVAQSPRYKITEKSQAVAFWCDPISGHATLYWYRQILGQGPELLVQFQDESVVDDSQLPKDRFSAERLKGVDSTLKIQPAELGDSAMYLCASSSGISGLTGETQYFGPGTRLLVL.

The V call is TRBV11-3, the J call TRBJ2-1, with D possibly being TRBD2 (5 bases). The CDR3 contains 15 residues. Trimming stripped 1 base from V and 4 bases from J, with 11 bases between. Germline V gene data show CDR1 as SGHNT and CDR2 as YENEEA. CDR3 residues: CASSLAGLKYNEQFF. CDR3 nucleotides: TGTGCCAGCAGCTTAGCGGGATTAAAGTACAATGAGCAGTTCTTC. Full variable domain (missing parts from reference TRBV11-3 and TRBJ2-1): EAGVVQSPRYKIIEKKQPVAFWCNPISGHNTLYWYLQNLGQGPELLIRYENEEAVDDSQLPKDRFSAERLKGVDSTLKIQPAELGDSAVYLCASSLAGLKYNEQFFGPGTRLTVL.

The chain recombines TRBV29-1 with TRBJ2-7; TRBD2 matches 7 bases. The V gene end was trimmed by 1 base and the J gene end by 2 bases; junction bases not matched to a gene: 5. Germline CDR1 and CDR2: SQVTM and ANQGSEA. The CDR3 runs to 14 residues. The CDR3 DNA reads TGCAGCGTTGAAGGGGGGGGGTATCCCTACGAGCAGTACTTC. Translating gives CSVEGGGYPYEQYF.

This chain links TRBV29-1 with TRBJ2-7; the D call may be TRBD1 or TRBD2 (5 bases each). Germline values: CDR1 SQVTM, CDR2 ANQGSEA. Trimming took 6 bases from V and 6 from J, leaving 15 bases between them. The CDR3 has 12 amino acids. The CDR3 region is CSVDRGGSEQYF. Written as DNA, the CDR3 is TGCAGCGTGGACCGTGGGGGATCCGAGCAGTACTTC.

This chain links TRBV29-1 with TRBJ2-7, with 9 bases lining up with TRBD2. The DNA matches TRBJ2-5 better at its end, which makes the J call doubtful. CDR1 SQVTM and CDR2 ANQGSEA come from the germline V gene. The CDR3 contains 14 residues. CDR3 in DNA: TGCAGCGTTGAAGGCGGGAGGGCCTGGGAGACCCAGTACTTC. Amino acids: CSVEGGRAWETQYF.

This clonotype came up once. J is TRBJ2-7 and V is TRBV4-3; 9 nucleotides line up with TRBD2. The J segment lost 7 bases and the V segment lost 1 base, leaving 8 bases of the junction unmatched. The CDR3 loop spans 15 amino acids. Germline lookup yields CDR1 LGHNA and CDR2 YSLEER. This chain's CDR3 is CASSQGLAEYNEQYF. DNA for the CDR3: TGCGCCAGCAGCCAAGGACTAGCGGAATACAATGAGCAGTACTTC.

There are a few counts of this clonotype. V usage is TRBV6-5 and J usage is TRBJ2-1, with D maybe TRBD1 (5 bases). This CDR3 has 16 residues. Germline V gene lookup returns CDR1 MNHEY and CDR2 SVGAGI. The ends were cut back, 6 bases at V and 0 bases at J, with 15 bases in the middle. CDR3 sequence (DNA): TGTGCCAGCAGGCAGGGTCGCCGCAGCTCCTACAATGAGCAGTTCTTC. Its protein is CASRQGRRSSYNEQFF.